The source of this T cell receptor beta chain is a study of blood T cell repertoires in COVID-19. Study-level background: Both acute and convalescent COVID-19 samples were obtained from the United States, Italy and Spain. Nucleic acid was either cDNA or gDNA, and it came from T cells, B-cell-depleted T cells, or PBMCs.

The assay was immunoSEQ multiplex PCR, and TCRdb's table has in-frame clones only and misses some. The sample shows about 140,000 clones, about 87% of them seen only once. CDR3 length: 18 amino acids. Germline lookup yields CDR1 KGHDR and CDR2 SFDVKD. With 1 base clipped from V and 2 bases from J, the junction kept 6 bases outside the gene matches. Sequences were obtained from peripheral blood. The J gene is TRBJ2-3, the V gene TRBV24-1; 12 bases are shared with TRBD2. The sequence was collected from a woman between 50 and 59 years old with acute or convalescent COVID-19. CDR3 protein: CATSDFLTSGGNTDTQYF. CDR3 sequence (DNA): TGTGCCACCAGTGATTTCCTGACTAGCGGGGGAAACACAGATACGCAGTATTTT.